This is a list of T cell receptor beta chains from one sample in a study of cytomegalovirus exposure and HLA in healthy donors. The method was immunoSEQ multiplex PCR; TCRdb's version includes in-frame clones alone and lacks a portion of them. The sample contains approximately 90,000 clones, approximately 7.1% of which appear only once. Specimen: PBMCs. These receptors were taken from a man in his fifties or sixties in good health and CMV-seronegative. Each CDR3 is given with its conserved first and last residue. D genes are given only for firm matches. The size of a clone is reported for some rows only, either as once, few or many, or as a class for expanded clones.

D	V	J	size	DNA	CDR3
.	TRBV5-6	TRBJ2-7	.	TGTGCCAGCAACCCCGGAGGGTCCTACGAGCAGTACTTC	CASNPGGSYEQYF
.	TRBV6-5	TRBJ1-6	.	TGTGCCAGCAGTTACTCGGACAATTCCTATAATTCACCCCTCCACTTT	CASSYSDNSYNSPLHF
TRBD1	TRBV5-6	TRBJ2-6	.	TGTGCCAGCAGCTTACCGGGACAGGGGATCTTTGGGGCCAACGTCCTGACTTTC	CASSLPGQGIFGANVLTF
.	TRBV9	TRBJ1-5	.	TGTGCCAGCAGCGTAGAAGGGGTCGATCAGCCCCAGCATTTT	CASSVEGVDQPQHF
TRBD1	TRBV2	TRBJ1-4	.	TGTGCCAGCAGTGCCTACACCGGGACAGGGGGCGAAAAACTGTTTTTT	CASSAYTGTGGEKLFF
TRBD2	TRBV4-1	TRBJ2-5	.	TGCGCCAGCAGCCAAGGGGAGGGACCACCGCAAGAGACCCAGTACTTC	CASSQGEGPPQETQYF
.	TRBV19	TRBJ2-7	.	TGTGCCAGTAGTATTGAGGGCTCCTCCAGTACCTACGAGCAGTACTTC	CASSIEGSSSTYEQYF
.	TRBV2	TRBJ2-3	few	TGTGCCAGCAGTTTTCAGGGGACAGATACGCAGTATTTT	CASSFQGTDTQYF
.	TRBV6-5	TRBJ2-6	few	TGTGCCAGCAGTCTAGGGGAATCTGGGGCCAACGTCCTGACTTTC	CASSLGESGANVLTF
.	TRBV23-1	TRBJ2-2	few	TGCGCCAGCAGTCCCCAAACGGCGGCGGTCCTGGCCGAAGTGATAGGGGAGCTGTTTTTT	CASSPQTAAVLAEVIGELFF
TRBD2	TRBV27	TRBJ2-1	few	TGTGCCAGCAGTGCAGGGACTAGGAATGAGCAGTTCTTC	CASSAGTRNEQFF
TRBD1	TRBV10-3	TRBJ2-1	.	TGTGCCATCAGTGCCCGGACAGGGAGAGATGAGCAGTTCTTC	CAISARTGRDEQFF
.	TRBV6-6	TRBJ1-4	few	TGTGCCAGCAGGACGGGGGGGGCAAGTGAAAAGCTGTTTTTT	CASRTGGASEKLFF
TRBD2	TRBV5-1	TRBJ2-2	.	TGCGCCAGCAGCCGAGACAGCGGGAGTCGTCCCGGGGAGCTGTTTTTT	CASSRDSGSRPGELFF
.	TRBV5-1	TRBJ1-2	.	TGCGCCAGCAGCACCGGGAACAGGGCTAACTATGGCTACACCTTC	CASSTGNRANYGYTF
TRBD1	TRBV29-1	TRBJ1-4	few	TGCAGCGCGACAGGGTTGGCTAATGAAAAACTGTTTTTT	CSATGLANEKLFF
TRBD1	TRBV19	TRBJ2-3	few	TGTGCCAGTACCGCGGACAGGGCCACGGATACGCAGTATTTT	CASTADRATDTQYF
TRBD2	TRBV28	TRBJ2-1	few	TGTGCCAGCAGTCCGCCTTGGGCGGGGGGTTACAATGAGCAGTTCTTC	CASSPPWAGGYNEQFF
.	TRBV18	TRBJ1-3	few	TGTGCCAGCTCACCCCAACAGCTCTCTGGAAACACCATATATTTT	CASSPQQLSGNTIYF
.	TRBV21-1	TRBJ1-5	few	TGTGCCAGCAGCAAGGGCAGACGGTATAGCAATCAGCCCCAGCATTTT	CASSKGRRYSNQPQHF
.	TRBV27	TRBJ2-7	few	TGTGCCAGCATGTGGGCAGGGGCTTCCTACGAGCAGTACTTC	CASMWAGASYEQYF
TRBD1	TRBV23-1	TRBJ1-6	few	TGCGCCAGCAGTCAACAGGACAGGAGGGATTCACCCCTCCACTTT	CASSQQDRRDSPLHF
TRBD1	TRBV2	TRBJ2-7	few	TGTGCCAGCAGCGTCACAGGGGCCCTTCGTGCCGAGCAGTACTTC	CASSVTGALRAEQYF
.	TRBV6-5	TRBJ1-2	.	TGTGCCAGCAGTTACGGTCGGGCAGGGTGGGGCTACACCTTC	CASSYGRAGWGYTF
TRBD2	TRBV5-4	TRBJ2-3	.	TGTGCCAGCAGCTTGGCCGGGGCTAGCGGGGTAGATACGCAGTATTTT	CASSLAGASGVDTQYF
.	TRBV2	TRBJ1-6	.	TGTGCCACCCTAAACAGCCCCGTGGGTAATTCACCCCTCCACTTT	CATLNSPVGNSPLHF
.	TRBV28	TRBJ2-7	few	TGTGCCAGCATGACTCCTCGAATTGGGGAGCAGTACTTC	CASMTPRIGEQYF
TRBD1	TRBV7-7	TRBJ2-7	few	TGTGCTAGCAGCCTCACAGGGGCGGGCGAGCAGTACTTC	CASSLTGAGEQYF
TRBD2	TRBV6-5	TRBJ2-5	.	TGTGCCAGCAGTTATCTAGCGGGCACCCAAGAGACCCAGTACTTC	CASSYLAGTQETQYF
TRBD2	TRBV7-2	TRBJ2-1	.	TGTGCCAGCAGCTTAGCAGCGGGAGGCCGGACTGAGCAGTTCTTC	CASSLAAGGRTEQFF
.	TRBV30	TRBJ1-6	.	TGTGCCTGGAGTGTAGAGAAAAATCGGTCACCCCTCCACTTT	CAWSVEKNRSPLHF
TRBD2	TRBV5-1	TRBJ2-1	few	TGCGCCAGCAGCCCGCGAACCCCGGGGGGTTACAACAATGAGCAGTTCTTC	CASSPRTPGGYNNEQFF
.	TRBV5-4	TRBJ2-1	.	TGTGCCAGCAGCACGACAGGGACTTCCTACAATGAGCAGTTCTTC	CASSTTGTSYNEQFF
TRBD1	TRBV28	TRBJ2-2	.	TGTGCCAGCAGTTTTACAGGGGGATTCGCGAACACCGGGGAGCTGTTTTTT	CASSFTGGFANTGELFF
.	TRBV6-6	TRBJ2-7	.	TGTGCCAGCAGTTCCCAGGCTTACGAGCAGTACTTC	CASSSQAYEQYF
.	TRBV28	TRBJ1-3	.	TGTGCCAGCAGTTTCACGACAGGAGGAAACACCATATATTTT	CASSFTTGGNTIYF
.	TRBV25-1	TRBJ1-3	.	TGTGCCAGCAGTGGCCCATCCATACAGGGTTCTGGAAACACCATATATTTT	CASSGPSIQGSGNTIYF
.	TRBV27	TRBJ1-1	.	TGTGCCAGCAGTTTCATAGGGGCTGAAGCTTTCTTT	CASSFIGAEAFF
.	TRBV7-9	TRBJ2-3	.	TGTGCCAGCAGCTTAGGCGGGGCTAGCACAGATACGCAGTATTTT	CASSLGGASTDTQYF
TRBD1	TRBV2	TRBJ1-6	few	TGTGCCAGCAGTTTGGACAGGGGCAGTTCACCCCTCCACTTT	CASSLDRGSSPLHF
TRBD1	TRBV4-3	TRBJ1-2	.	TGCGCCAGCAGCCGCGGAACGGAGGGGGCCTACACCTTC	CASSRGTEGAYTF
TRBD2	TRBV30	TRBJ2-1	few	TGTGCCTGTAGACTAGCGGGAGGAGCCTTCTTC	CACRLAGGAFF
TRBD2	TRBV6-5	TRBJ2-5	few	TGTGCCAGCAGTCGGACTAGCGGCCAAGAGACCCAGTACTTC	CASSRTSGQETQYF
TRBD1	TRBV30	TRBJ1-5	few	TGTGCCTGGGGGGGACAGGGTGGGAACCAGCCCCAGCATTTT	CAWGGQGGNQPQHF
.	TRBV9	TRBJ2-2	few	TGTGCCAGCAGCGGATTGTGGGGGGACCACACCGGGGAGCTGTTTTTT	CASSGLWGDHTGELFF
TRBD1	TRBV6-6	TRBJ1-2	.	TGTGCCAGCAGTTCGCCAGGACAGGGAAAGTATGGCTACACCTTC	CASSSPGQGKYGYTF
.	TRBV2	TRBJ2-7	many	TGTGCCAGCAGTGAAGACCCGCAGGGTTCCTACGAGCAGTACTTC	CASSEDPQGSYEQYF
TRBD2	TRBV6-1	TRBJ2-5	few	TGTGCCAGCGGCCGGCGGGGGGTCCCCCAAGAGACCCAGTACTTC	CASGRRGVPQETQYF
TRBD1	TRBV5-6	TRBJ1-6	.	TGTGCCAGCAGCTTGGCCAATAGGGACAGGGGAAGTTCACCCCTCCACTTT	CASSLANRDRGSSPLHF
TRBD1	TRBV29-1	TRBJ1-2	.	TGCAGCGTTGCAGCGTTCGGGACAGCCGTCGGCTACACCTTC	CSVAAFGTAVGYTF
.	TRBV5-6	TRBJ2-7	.	TGTGCCAGCAGCCCCGGTGGGGCCCACGAGCACTCCTTC	CASSPGGAHEHSF
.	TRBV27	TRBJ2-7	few	TGTGCCAGCAGTTTTCAGACAGGTTCCTACGAGCAGTACTTC	CASSFQTGSYEQYF
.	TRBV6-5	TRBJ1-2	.	TGTGCCAGCAGCCTCCGGGGAGGGGTTAACTATGGCTACACCTTC	CASSLRGGVNYGYTF